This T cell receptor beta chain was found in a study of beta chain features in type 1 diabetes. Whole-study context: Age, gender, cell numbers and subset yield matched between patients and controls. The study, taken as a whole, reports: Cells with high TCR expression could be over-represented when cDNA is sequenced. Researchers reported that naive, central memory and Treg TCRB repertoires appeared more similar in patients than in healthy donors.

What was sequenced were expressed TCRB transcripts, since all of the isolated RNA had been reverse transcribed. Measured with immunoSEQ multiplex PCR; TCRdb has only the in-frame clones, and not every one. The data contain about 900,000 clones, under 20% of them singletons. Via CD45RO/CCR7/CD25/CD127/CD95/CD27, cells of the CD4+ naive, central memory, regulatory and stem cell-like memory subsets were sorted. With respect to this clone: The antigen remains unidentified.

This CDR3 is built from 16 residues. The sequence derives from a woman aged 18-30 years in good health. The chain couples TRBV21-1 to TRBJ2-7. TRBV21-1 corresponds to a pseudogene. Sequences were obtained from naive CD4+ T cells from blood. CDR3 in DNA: TGTGCCAGCAGCAAAGACAGAAAGAGGAGCTCCTACGAGCAGTACTTC. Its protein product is CASSKDRKRSSYEQYF.